The following is a TCR beta chain sequence with its context. Its matching antigen is unknown. The CDR3 spans 11 residues. The V gene lost 4 bases and the J gene lost 6 bases, with 7 bases spanning the gap. Germline lookup yields CDR1 SEHNR and CDR2 FQNEAQ (reference sequence). These data belong to a study of CD8+ T cells in alopecia areata. Study results and limitations: Alopecia totalis/universalis scalp especially showed more expanded CD8+ clones than normal scalp.

The sequencing template was cDNA reverse transcribed from extracted RNA. Using immunoSEQ multiplex PCR, the repertoire was profiled, and TCRdb retains in-frame clones only, with some absent. The sample shows about 40,000 clones, around nine tenths of them seen only once. Treatment reported: oral pan-JAK inhibitor, 5-10 mg twice daily. The genes are TRBV7-9 and TRBJ2-7; TRBD1 might be the D (6 bases). The receptor was isolated from a human donor with alopecia areata. The input for sequencing was CD8+ T cells sorted from blood, taken at week 24, from a patient treated with tofacitinib. The CDR3 is CASSWDTEQYF. The CDR3 DNA is TGTGCCAGCAGCTGGGACACCGAGCAGTACTTC.